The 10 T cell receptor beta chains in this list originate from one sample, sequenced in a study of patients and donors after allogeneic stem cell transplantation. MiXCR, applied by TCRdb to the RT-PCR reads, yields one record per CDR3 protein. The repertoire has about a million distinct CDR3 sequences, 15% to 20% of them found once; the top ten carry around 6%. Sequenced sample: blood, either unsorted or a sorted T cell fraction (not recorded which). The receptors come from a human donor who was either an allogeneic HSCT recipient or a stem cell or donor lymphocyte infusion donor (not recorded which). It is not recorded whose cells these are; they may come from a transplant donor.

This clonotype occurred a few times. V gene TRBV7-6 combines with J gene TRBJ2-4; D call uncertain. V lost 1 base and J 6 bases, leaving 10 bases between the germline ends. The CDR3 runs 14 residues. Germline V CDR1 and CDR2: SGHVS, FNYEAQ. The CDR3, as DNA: TGTGCCAGCAGCTTAGGTGGCAGTGTAAACATTCAGTACTTC. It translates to CASSLGGSVNIQYF. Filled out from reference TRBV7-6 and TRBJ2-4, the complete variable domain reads GAGVSQSPRYKVTKRGQDVALRCDPISGHVSLYWYRQALGQGPEFLTYFNYEAQQDKSGLPNDRFSAERPEGSISTLTIQRTEQRDSAMYRCASSLGGSVNIQYFGAGTRLSVL.

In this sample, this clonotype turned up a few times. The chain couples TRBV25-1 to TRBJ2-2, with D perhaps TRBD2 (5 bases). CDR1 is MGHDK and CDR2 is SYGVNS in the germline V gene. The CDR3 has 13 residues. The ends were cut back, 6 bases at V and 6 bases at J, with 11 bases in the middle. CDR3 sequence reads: CASRLTTAGELFF. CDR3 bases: TGTGCCAGCAGATTGACTACAGCCGGGGAGCTGTTTTTT.

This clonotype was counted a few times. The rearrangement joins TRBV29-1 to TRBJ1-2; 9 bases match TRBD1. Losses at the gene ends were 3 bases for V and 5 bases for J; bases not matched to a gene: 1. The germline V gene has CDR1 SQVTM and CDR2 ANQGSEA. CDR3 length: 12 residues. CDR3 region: CSVDGTGYGYTF. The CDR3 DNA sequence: TGCAGCGTTGATGGGACAGGGTATGGCTACACCTTC.

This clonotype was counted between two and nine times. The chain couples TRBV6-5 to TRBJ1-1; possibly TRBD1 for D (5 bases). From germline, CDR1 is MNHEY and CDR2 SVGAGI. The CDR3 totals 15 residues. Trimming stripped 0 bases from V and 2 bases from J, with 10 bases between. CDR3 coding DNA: TGTGCCAGCAGTTACTCGGGGACCCTTAACACTGAAGCTTTCTTT. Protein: CASSYSGTLNTEAFF.

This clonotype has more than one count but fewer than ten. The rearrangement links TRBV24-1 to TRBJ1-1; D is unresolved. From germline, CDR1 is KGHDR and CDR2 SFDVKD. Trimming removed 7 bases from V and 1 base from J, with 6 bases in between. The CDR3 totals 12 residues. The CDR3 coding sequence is TGTGCCACCAGCACTGGGAACACTGAAGCTTTCTTT. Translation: CATSTGNTEAFF.

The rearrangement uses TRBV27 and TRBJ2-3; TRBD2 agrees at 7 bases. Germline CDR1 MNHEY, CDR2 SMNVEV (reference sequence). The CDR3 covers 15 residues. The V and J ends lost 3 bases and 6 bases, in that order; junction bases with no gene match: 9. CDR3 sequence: CASSLVAGLSDTQYF. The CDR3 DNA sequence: TGTGCCAGCAGTTTGGTAGCGGGTCTGTCGGATACGCAGTATTTT.

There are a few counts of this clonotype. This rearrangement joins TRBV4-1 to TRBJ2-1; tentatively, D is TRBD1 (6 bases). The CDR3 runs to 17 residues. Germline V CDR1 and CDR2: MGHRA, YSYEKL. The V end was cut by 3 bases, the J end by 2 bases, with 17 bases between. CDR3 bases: TGCGCCAGCAGCCAGGGGGCCCGGAGGACCCCCTACAATGAGCAGTTCTTC. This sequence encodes CASSQGARRTPYNEQFF.

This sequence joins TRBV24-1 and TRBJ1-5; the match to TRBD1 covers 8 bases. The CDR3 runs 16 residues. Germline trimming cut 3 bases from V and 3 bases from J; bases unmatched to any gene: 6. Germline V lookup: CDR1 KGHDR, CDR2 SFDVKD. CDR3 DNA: TGTGCCACCAGTGATGCGAGGACAGGGATCAATCAGCCCCAGCATTTT. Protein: CATSDARTGINQPQHF.

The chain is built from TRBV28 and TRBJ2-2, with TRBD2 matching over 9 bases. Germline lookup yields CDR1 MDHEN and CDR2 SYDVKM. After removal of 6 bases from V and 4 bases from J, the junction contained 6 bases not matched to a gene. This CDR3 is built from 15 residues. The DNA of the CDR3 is TGTGCCAGCAGCCGTAGCGGGAGAGCCACCGGGGAGCTGTTTTTT. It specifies CASSRSGRATGELFF.

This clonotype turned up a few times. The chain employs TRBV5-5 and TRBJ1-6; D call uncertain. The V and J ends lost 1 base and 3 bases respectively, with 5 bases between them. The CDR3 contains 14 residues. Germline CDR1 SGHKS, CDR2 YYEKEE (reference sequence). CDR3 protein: CASSLTVYNSPLHF. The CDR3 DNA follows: TGTGCCAGCAGCTTGACAGTCTATAATTCACCCCTCCACTTT.